Following are 13 T cell receptor beta chains from one sample sequenced in a study of regulatory and conventional T cells in RAG deficiency. Blood CD4+ CD25-low CD127-high conventional T cells supplied the genomic DNA template. Measured with immunoSEQ multiplex PCR; TCRdb has only the in-frame clones, and not every one. Here the sample spans approximately 48,000 clones, 85% to 90% being singletons. This sample was also put to use in a study of regulatory T cells. From that report: Primers: 52 TRBV forward and 13 TRBJ reverse.

The sample consisted of CD4+ effector T cells sorted from blood. The receptors originated from a human donor in good health.

The rearrangement joins TRBV7-3 to TRBJ2-3, with a weak D call TRBD2 (6 bases). V lost 5 bases and J 4 bases, leaving 16 bases between the germline ends. CDR3 length: 15 residues. Germline CDR1 and CDR2: SGHTA and FQGTGA. CDR3 sequence (DNA): TGTGCCAGCAGCCCTAGACTAGTTATAGCAGATACGCAGTATTTT. Translating gives CASSPRLVIADTQYF.

The chain employs TRBV4-1 and TRBJ1-4; D perhaps matches TRBD1 (5 bases). Trimming took off 1 base at V and 4 bases at J, with 13 bases between the two ends. Germline loops: CDR1 MGHRA, CDR2 YSYEKL. The CDR3 contains 16 residues. CDR3 nucleotides: TGCGCCAGCAGCCAAGTCGAGTGGAGGGGTAATGAAAAACTGTTTTTT. This sequence encodes CASSQVEWRGNEKLFF.

The chain carries TRBV6-5 and TRBJ2-2; D is unresolved. The CDR3 is made up of 16 amino acids. Trimming stripped 3 bases from V and 4 bases from J, with 15 bases between. Germline V lookup: CDR1 MNHEY, CDR2 SVGAGI. The CDR3 nucleotides read TGTGCCAGCAGTTATAGTCATGGCAAGTCCACCGGGGAGCTGTTTTTT. Residues: CASSYSHGKSTGELFF.

The chain links TRBV6-6 to TRBJ1-2; possibly TRBD1 for D (6 bases). CDR3 length equals 13 residues. The ends were cut back, 8 bases at V and 2 bases at J, with 12 bases in the middle. Germline V lookup: CDR1 MNHNY, CDR2 SVGAGI (reference sequence). This CDR3 is CASVPGTNYGYTF. The CDR3 coding sequence is TGTGCCAGCGTCCCCGGGACAAACTATGGCTACACCTTC.

This clone was counted once. The rearrangement uses TRBV11-2 and TRBJ1-1; D unclear. The germline CDR1 and CDR2 sequences are SGHAT and FQNNGV. The CDR3 is 16 residues long. V lost 6 bases and J 0 bases, leaving 17 bases between the germline ends. CDR3 residues: CASRGPHGDVNTEAFF. CDR3 DNA: TGTGCCAGCAGAGGTCCCCATGGGGATGTGAACACTGAAGCTTTCTTT.

This clone was seen more than once but under ten times. The gene calls are TRBV7-6 and TRBJ2-5; D is perhaps TRBD1 (6 bases). V gave up 5 bases and J gave up 4 bases, with 11 bases separating them. This CDR3 spans 13 amino acids. Germline CDR1 SGHVS, CDR2 FNYEAQ. For the CDR3, the DNA is TGTGCCAGCAGCGCAAACAGGGTAGAGACCCAGTACTTC. It specifies CASSANRVETQYF.

The chain recombines TRBV19 with TRBJ2-1, with TRBD1 identical over 10 bases. The V segment lost 4 bases and the J segment 3 bases; nucleotides outside the gene matches: 6. Germline CDR1 reads LNHDA; CDR2 reads SQIVND (reference sequence). The CDR3 length is 16 residues. CDR3 loop: CASSNYGQGGYNEQFF. CDR3 DNA sequence: TGTGCCAGTAGTAACTATGGACAGGGGGGCTACAATGAGCAGTTCTTC. The whole variable domain, filled in from reference TRBV19 and TRBJ2-1, reads DGGITQSPKYLFRKEGQNVTLSCEQNLNHDAMYWYRQDPGQGLRLIYYSQIVNDFQKGDIAEGYSVSREKKESFPLTVTSAQKNPTAFYLCASSNYGQGGYNEQFFGPGTRLTVL.

The J gene is TRBJ2-1, the V gene TRBV11-2; no definite D call. Germline-derived CDR1 and CDR2 are SGHAT and FQNNGV. Trimming took off 6 bases at V and 2 bases at J, with 14 bases between the two ends. The CDR3 extends over 15 amino acids. CDR3 loop: CASRSVRTTYNEQFF. The CDR3 DNA follows: TGTGCCAGCAGGAGTGTGCGGACCACCTACAATGAGCAGTTCTTC.

This sequence joins TRBV11-3 and TRBJ2-2; 9 bases align to TRBD2. CDR1 and CDR2 (germline): SGHNT, YENEEA. The junction had 4 bases not matched to a gene; V was cut back by 5 bases and J by 0 bases. The CDR3 spans 16 residues. CDR3 protein: CASSPSGGTNTGELFF. DNA for the CDR3: TGTGCCAGCAGCCCGAGCGGGGGGACGAACACCGGGGAGCTGTTTTTT.

The chain has TRBV5-1 and TRBJ2-7, with D tentatively TRBD2 (6 bases). Trimming removed 0 bases at V and 0 bases at J, with 7 bases between. CDR1 and CDR2 from the germline V gene are SGHRS and YFSETQ. This CDR3 region has 14 residues. The CDR3 region has the DNA TGCGCCAGCAGCTTGGGCGGGGCCTCCTACGAGCAGTACTTC. Protein: CASSLGGASYEQYF.

This chain connects TRBV7-9 to TRBJ2-7, with D hard to call. Germline V gene sequence: CDR1 SEHNR, CDR2 FQNEAQ (reference sequence). The V and J ends lost 5 bases and 6 bases respectively, with 8 bases between them. The CDR3 consists of 11 residues. CDR3 DNA sequence: TGTGCCAGCAGCGACAAGACCGAGCAGTACTTC. Translating it yields CASSDKTEQYF.

This rearrangement joins TRBV28 to TRBJ2-5; 9 bases map to TRBD2. The J segment lost 7 bases and the V segment lost 6 bases, leaving 3 bases of the junction unmatched. This CDR3 spans 12 amino acids. Germline CDR1 is MDHEN and CDR2 is SYDVKM. The DNA of the CDR3 is TGTGCCAGCAGCGGTAGCGGGGGGACCCAGTACTTC. The encoded protein is CASSGSGGTQYF.

The chain employs TRBV7-6 and TRBJ2-5; the match to TRBD2 covers 12 bases. V lost 3 bases and J lost 5; bases outside the gene matches: 10. From germline, CDR1 is SGHVS and CDR2 FNYEAQ. The CDR3 has 17 residues. The chain's CDR3 is CASSFLAGGPRLETQYF. In DNA form, the CDR3 reads TGTGCCAGCAGCTTCCTAGCGGGGGGGCCGAGGCTTGAGACCCAGTACTTC. The full variable domain, in which reference TRBV7-6 and TRBJ2-5 provide the parts outside the CDR3, is GAGVSQSPRYKVTKRGQDVALRCDPISGHVSLYWYRQALGQGPEFLTYFNYEAQQDKSGLPNDRFSAERPEGSISTLTIQRTEQRDSAMYRCASSFLAGGPRLETQYFGPGTRLLVL.